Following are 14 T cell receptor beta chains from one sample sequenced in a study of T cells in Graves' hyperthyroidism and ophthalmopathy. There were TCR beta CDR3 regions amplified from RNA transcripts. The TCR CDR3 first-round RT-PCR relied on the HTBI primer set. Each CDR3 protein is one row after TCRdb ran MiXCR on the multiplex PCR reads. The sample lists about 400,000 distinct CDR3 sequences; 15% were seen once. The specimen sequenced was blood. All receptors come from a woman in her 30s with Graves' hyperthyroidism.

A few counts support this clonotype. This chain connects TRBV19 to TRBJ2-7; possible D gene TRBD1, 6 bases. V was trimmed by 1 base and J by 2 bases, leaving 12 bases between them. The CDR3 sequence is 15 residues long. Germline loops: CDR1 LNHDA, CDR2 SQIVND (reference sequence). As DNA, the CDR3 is TGTGCCAGTAGTATAGGGACAGCGGATCCCTACGAGCAGTACTTC. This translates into CASSIGTADPYEQYF.

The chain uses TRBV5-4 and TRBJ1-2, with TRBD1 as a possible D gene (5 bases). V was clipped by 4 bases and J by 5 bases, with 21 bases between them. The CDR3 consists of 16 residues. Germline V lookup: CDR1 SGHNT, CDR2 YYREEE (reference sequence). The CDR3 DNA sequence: TGTGCCAGCAGCACTTTCCTCAGGGTGAGAGGATATGGCTACACCTTC. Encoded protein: CASSTFLRVRGYGYTF.

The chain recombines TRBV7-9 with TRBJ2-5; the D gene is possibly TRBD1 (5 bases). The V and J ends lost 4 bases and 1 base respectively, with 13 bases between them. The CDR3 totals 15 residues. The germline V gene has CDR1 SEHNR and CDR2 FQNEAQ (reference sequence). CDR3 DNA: TGTGCCAGCAGCTACGGCAGGGCCCTCCAAGAGACCCAGTACTTC. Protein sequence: CASSYGRALQETQYF.

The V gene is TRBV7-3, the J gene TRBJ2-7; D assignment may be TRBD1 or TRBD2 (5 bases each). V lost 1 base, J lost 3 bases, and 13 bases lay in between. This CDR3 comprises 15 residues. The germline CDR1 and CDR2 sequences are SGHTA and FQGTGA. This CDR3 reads CASSLRDGFLYEQYF. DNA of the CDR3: TGTGCCAGCAGCTTAAGGGACGGGTTTCTCTACGAGCAGTACTTC.

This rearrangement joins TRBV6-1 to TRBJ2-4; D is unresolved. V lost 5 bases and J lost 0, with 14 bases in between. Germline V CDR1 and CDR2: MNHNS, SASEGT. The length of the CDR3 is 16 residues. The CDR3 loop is CASSYDRKLAKNIQYF. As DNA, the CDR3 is TGTGCCAGCAGTTATGACCGGAAACTAGCCAAAAACATTCAGTACTTC.

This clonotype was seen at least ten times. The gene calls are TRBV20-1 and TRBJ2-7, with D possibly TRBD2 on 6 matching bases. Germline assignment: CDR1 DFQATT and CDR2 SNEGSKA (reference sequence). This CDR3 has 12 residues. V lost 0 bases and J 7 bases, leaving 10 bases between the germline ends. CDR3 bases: TGCAGTGCTAGAGATCTCCGGGGGGAGCAGTACTTC. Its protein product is CSARDLRGEQYF.

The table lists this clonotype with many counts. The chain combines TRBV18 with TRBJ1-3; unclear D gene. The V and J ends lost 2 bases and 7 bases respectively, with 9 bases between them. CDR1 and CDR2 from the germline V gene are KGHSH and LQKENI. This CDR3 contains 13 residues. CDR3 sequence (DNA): TGTGCCAGCTCACCAATTCCCTTGAACACCATATATTTT. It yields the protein CASSPIPLNTIYF.

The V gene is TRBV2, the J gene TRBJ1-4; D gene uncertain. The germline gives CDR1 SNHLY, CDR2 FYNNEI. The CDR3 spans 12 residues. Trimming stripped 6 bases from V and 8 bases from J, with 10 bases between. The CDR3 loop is CASRVTGEKLFF. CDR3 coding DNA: TGTGCCAGCAGGGTGACGGGGGAAAAACTGTTTTTT.

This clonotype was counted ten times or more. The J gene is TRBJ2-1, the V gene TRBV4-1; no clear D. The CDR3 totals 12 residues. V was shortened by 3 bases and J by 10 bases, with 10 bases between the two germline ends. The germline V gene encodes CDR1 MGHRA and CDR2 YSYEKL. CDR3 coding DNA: TGCGCCAGCAGCCAGGGGATGGGAGAGCAGTTCTTC. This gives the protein CASSQGMGEQFF.

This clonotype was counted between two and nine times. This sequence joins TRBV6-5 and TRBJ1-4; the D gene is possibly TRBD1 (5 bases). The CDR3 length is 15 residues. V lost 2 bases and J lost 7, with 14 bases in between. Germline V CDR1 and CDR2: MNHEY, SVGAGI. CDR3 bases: TGTGCCAGCAGTTACCCCGGGACCATACCTGAAAAACTGTTTTTT. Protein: CASSYPGTIPEKLFF.

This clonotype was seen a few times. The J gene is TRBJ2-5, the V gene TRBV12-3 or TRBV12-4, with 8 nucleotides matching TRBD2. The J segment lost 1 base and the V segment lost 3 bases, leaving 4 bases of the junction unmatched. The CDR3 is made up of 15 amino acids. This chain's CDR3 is CASSLIGRAQETQYF. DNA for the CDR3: TGTGCCAGCAGTTTGATCGGGAGGGCCCAAGAGACCCAGTACTTC.

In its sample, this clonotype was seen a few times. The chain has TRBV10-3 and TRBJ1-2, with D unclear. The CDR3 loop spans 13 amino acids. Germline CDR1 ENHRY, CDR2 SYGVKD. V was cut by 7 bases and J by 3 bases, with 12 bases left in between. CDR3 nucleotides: TGTGCCATCAACACCCGGCCGGACTATGGCTACACCTTC. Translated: CAINTRPDYGYTF.

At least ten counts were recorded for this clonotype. The CDR3 DNA follows: TGTGCCACCAGTGACCGACAGGGTAGCCCAGATACGCAGTATTTT. This gives the protein CATSDRQGSPDTQYF. The chain has TRBV24-1 and TRBJ2-3; the match to TRBD1 covers 7 bases. This CDR3 comprises 15 residues. With V trimmed by 4 bases and J by 4 bases, 7 bases remained unmatched. CDR1 and CDR2 (germline): KGHDR, SFDVKD.

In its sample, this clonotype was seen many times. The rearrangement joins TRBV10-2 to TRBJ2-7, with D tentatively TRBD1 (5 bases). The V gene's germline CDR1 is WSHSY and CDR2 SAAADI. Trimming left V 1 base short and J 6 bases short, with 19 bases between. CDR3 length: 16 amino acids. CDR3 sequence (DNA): TGCGCCAGCAGTGAGTATAGGGGTAGCCTAGGCGGCGAGCAGTACTTC. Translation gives CASSEYRGSLGGEQYF.